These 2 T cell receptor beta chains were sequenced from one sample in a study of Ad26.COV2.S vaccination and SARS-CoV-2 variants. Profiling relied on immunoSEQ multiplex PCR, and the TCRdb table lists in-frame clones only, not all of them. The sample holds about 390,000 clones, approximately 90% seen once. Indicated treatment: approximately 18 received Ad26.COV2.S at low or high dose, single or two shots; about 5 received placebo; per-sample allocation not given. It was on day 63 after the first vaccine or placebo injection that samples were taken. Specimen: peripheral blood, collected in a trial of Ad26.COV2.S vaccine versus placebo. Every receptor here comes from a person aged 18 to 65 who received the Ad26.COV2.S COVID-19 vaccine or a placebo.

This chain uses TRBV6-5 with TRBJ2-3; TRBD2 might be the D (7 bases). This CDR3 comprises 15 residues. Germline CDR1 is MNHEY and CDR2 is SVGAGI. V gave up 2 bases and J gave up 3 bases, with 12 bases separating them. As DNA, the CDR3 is TGTGCCAGCAGTTACGTCAGGGGAGGGACAGATACGCAGTATTTT. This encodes CASSYVRGGTDTQYF.

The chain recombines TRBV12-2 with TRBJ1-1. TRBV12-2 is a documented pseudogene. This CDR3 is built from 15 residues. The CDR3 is CASRSPGGFGTEAFF. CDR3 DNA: TGTGCAAGTCGCTCCCCGGGGGGGTTCGGCACTGAAGCTTTCTTT.